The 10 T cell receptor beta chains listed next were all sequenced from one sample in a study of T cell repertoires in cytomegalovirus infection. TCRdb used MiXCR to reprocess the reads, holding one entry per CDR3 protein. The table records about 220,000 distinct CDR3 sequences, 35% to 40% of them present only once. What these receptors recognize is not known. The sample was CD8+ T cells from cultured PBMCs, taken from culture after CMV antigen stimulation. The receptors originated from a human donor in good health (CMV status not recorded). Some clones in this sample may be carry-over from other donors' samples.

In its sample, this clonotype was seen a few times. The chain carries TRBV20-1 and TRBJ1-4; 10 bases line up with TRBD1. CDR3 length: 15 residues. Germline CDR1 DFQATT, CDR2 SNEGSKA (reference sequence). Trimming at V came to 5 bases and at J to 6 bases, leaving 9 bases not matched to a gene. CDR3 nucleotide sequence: TGCAGTGCTGGGCACCGGGGACAGGGGTATGAAAAACTGTTTTTT. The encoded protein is CSAGHRGQGYEKLFF.

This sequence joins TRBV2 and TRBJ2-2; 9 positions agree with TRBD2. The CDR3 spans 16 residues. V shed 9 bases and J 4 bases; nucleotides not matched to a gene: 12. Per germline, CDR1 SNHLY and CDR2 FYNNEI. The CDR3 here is CASGYGRGGRTGELFF. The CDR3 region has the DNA TGTGCCAGTGGTTACGGGCGGGGGGGCCGCACCGGGGAGCTGTTTTTT.

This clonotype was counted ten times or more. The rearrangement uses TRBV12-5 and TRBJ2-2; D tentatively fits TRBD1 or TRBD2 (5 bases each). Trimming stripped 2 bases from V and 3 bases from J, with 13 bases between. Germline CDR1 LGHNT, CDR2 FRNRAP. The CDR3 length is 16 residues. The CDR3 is CASGLNPGHHTGELFF. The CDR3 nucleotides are TGTGCTAGTGGTTTGAACCCGGGGCACCACACCGGGGAGCTGTTTTTT.

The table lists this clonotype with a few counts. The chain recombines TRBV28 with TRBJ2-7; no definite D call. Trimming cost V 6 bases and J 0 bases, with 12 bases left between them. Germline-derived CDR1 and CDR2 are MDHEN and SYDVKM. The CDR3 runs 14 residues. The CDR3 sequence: CASSRSLGSYEQYF. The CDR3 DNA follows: TGTGCCAGCAGCCGTAGTTTAGGCTCCTACGAGCAGTACTTC. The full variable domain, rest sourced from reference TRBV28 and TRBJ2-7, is DVKVTQSSRYLVKRTGEKVFLECVQDMDHENMFWYRQDPGLGLRLIYFSYDVKMKEKGDIPEGYSVSREKKERFSLILESASTNQTSMYLCASSRSLGSYEQYFGPGTRLTVT.

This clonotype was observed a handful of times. This CDR3 is CASSFVGETYEQYF. The DNA of the CDR3 is TGTGCCAGCAGTTTTGTAGGGGAAACCTACGAGCAGTACTTC. The rearrangement uses TRBV12-3 or TRBV12-4 and TRBJ2-7, with TRBD1 as a possible D gene (5 bases). Between the trimmed V and J ends, which lost 3 bases and 2 bases, there was a span of 11 bases. This CDR3 has 14 amino acids.

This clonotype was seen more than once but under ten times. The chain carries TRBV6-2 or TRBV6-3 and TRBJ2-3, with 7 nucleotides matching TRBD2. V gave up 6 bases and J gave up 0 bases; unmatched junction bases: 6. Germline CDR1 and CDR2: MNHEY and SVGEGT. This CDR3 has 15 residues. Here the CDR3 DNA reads TGTGCCAGCAGAGGAGCGGGGCGGAGCACAGATACGCAGTATTTT. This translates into CASRGAGRSTDTQYF.

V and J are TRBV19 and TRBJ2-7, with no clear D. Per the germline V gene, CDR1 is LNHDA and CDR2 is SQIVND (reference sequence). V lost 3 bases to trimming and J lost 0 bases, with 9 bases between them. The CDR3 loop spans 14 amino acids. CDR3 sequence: CASSIIDRSYEQYF. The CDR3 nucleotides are TGTGCCAGTAGTATCATCGACCGCTCCTACGAGCAGTACTTC.

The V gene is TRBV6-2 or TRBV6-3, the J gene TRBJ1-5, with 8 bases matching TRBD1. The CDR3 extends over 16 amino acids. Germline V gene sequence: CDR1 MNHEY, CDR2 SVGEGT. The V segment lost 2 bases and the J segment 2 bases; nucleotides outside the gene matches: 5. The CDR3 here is CASSYRTGFGNQPQHF. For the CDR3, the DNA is TGTGCCAGCAGTTACCGGACAGGGTTTGGCAATCAGCCCCAGCATTTT.

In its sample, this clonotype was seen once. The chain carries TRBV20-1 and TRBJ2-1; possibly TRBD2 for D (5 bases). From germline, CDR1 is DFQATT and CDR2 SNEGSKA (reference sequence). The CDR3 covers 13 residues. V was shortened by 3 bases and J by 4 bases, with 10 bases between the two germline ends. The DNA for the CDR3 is TGCAGTGCTAGGGACTTCGCATACAATGAGCAGTTCTTC. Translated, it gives CSARDFAYNEQFF.

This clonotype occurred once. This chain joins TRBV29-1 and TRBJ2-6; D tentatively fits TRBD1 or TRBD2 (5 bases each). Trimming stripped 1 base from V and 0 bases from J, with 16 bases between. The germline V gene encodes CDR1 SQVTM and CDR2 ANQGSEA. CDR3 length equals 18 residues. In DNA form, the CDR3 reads TGCAGCGTTGAAGCCCCGACCGGGACCTACTCTGGGGCCAACGTCCTGACTTTC. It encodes CSVEAPTGTYSGANVLTF. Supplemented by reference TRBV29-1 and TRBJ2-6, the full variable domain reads SAVISQKPSRDICQRGTSLTIQCQVDSQVTMMFWYRQQPGQSLTLIATANQGSEATYESGFVIDKFPISRPNLTFSTLTVSNMSPEDSSIYLCSVEAPTGTYSGANVLTFGAGSRLTVL.